This T cell receptor beta chain was identified during a study of CD8 T cells in ankylosing spondylitis (dated by TCRdb to 2016 to 2017). Looking at the study overall: The study set out to find disease-linked TCR variants by profiling T cell receptor beta repertoires in ankylosing spondylitis patients and healthy donors. The full study cohort comprised around 25 ankylosing spondylitis patients and over 95 healthy donors. Peripheral blood samples were taken, and synovial fluid was additionally collected from ankylosing spondylitis patients. Broad study findings and their caveats: The disease-linked clones had a CD8+ phenotype and were found at relatively low frequencies in peripheral blood. A TCR beta motif made up of about eight highly homologous amino acid variants appeared to be characteristic of blood from ankylosing spondylitis patients. Some of the motif variants had been reported before in the synovial fluid and blood of reactive arthritis patients, a finding that suggests common disease-initiation mechanisms. The disease-linked clones were reported to be significantly enriched in matched synovial fluid samples from ankylosing spondylitis patients.

This clonotype appeared many times. Its antigen target is currently unknown. Within one base of it there is no much larger clone, and no base qualities were kept. Sequenced using an Illumina HiSeq 2500. Quantitative 5'-RACE with molecular barcodes was the method used to prepare the TCR beta libraries. In the original analysis: Disease-linked TCR variants were identified with a new computational method built on a probabilistic model of VDJ rearrangement. TCRdb redid the processing of the public reads, applying fastp at Q25 and MiXCR, and retained in-frame beta chains. Duplicate CDR3 protein sequences are folded into a single record with the most common DNA and genes. TCRdb's processing, not the authors' own work, is the source of the V and J calls. This sample comprises a few hundred thousand distinct CDR3 sequences, 15% to 20% of them detected only once. The ten largest clones capture about 42% of the sample.

Relative to germline, V is 5 bases shorter and J is 5 bases shorter, with 9 bases between their ends. The CDR3 goes from the cysteine to the phenylalanine over 13 residues. Kept here is only the CDR3 DNA, which spans 39 bases and is read in frame from base 1. CDR1 and CDR2 are read off the germline V gene as MGHRA and YSYEKL. The rearrangement joined TRBV4-1 to TRBJ2-2; the D gene is possibly TRBD1, with 6 bases matching. The clonotype was recovered from a male donor with ankylosing spondylitis. The sequencing input was blood, either unsorted or a sorted T cell fraction (not recorded which). The DNA sequence follows: TGCGCCAGCAGCTACAGGGTTACCGGGGAGCTGTTTTTT. This codes for CASSYRVTGELFF.